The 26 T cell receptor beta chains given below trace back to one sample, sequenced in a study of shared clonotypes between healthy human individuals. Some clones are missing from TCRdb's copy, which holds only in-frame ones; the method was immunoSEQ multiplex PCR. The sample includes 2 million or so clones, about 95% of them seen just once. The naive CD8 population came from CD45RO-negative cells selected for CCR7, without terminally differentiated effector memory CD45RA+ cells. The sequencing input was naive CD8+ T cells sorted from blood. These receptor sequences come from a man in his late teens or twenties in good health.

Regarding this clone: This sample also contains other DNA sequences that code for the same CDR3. Here the CDR3 reads CASSYSGLQETQYF. CDR3 nucleotides: TGTGCCAGCAGTTACTCTGGACTACAAGAGACCCAGTACTTC. The V gene is TRBV6-5, the J gene TRBJ2-5; D may be TRBD2 (6 bases). Germline CDR1 and CDR2: MNHEY and SVGAGI. This CDR3 contains 14 residues. Trimming left V 0 bases short and J 2 bases short, with 7 bases between.

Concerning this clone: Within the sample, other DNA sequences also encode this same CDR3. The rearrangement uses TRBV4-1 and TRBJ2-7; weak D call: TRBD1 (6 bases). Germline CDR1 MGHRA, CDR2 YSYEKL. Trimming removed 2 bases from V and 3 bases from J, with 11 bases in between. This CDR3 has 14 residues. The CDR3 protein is CASSQRTGYYEQYF. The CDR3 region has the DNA TGCGCCAGCAGCCAACGAACAGGGTACTACGAGCAGTACTTC.

CDR3 loop: CASSPREDYEQYF. DNA for the CDR3: TGTGCCAGCTCACCAAGAGAAGACTACGAGCAGTACTTC. The chain uses TRBV18 and TRBJ2-7; D call uncertain. CDR3 length: 13 residues. V shed 2 bases and J shed 3 bases, with 8 bases lying between them. Germline CDR1 KGHSH, CDR2 LQKENI.

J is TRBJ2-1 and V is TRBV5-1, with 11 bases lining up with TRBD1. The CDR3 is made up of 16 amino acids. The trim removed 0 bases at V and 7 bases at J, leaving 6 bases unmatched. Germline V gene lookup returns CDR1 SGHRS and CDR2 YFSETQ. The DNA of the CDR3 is TGCGCCAGCAGCTTGGCCCCGGGACAGGGGGTAAATGAGCAGTTCTTC. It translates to CASSLAPGQGVNEQFF. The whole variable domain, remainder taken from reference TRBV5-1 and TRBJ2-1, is KAGVTQTPRYLIKTRGQQVTLSCSPISGHRSVSWYQQTPGQGLQFLFEYFSETQRNKGNFPGRFSGRQFSNSRSEMNVSTLELGDSALYLCASSLAPGQGVNEQFFGPGTRLTVL.

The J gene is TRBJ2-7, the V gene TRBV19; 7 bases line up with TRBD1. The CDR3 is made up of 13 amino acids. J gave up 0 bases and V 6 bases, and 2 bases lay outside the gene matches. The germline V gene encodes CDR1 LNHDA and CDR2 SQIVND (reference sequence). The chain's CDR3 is CASRQGPSYEQYF. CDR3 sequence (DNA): TGTGCCAGTAGACAGGGGCCCTCCTACGAGCAGTACTTC.

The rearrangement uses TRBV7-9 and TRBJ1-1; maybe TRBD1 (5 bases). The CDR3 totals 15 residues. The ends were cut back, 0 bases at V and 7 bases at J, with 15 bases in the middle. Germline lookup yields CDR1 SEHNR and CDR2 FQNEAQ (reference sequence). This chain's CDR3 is CASSLAATGLDEAFF. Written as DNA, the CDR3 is TGTGCCAGCAGCTTAGCCGCAACGGGGCTGGATGAAGCTTTCTTT.

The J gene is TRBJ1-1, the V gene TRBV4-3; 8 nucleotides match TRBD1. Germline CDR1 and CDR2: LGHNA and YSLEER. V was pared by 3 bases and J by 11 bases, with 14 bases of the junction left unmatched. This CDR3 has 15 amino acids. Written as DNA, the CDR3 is TGCGCCAGCAGCCAGGGAACCGGGACAGGCTGGGTGGCTTTCTTT. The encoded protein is CASSQGTGTGWVAFF.

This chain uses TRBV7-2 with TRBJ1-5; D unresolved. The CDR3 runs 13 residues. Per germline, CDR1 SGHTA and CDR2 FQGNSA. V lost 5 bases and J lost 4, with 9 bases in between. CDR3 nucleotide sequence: TGTGCCAGCAGCCCCTACACGAATCAGCCCCAGCATTTT. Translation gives CASSPYTNQPQHF. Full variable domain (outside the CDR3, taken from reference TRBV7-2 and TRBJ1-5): GAGVSQSPSNKVTEKGKDVELRCDPISGHTALYWYRQSLGQGLEFLIYFQGNSAPDKSGLPSDRFSAERTGGSVSTLTIQRTQQEDSAVYLCASSPYTNQPQHFGDGTRLSIL.

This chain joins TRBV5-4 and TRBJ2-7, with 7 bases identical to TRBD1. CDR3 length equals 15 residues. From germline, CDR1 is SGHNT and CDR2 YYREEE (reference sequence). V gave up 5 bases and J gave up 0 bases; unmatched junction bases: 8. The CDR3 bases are TGTGCCAGCAGGGCAGAGGCAGGGGGCTCCTACGAGCAGTACTTC. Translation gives CASRAEAGGSYEQYF.

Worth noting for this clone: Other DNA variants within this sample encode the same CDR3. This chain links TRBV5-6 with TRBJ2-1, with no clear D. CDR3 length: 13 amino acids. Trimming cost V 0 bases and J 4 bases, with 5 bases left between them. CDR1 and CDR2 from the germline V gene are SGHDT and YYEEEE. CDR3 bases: TGTGCCAGCAGCTTGGTGGGGTACAATGAGCAGTTCTTC. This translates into CASSLVGYNEQFF.

CDR3 sequence: CASSWGPTGAPEDEQFF. The DNA for the CDR3 is TGTGCCAGCAGCTGGGGTCCGACAGGGGCCCCTGAAGATGAGCAGTTCTTC. The rearrangement joins TRBV7-9 to TRBJ2-1; 8 bases are shared with TRBD1. The germline gives CDR1 SEHNR, CDR2 FQNEAQ (reference sequence). Trimming cost V 4 bases and J 8 bases; bases outside gene matches: 16. CDR3 length equals 17 residues. Complete variable domain (other parts from reference TRBV7-9 and TRBJ2-1): DTGVSQNPRHKITKRGQNVTFRCDPISEHNRLYWYRQTLGQGPEFLTYFQNEAQLEKSRLLSDRFSAERPKGSFSTLEIQRTEQGDSAMYLCASSWGPTGAPEDEQFFGPGTRLTVL.

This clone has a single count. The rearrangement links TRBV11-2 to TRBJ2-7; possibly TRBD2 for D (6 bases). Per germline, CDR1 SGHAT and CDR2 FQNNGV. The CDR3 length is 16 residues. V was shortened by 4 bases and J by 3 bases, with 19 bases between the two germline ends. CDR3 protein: CASSSEYIGGDYEQYF. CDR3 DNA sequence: TGTGCCAGCAGCTCAGAGTATATTGGAGGGGACTACGAGCAGTACTTC. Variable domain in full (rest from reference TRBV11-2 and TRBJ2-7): EAGVAQSPRYKIIEKRQSVAFWCNPISGHATLYWYQQILGQGPKLLIQFQNNGVVDDSQLPKDRFSAERLKGVDSTLKIQPAKLEDSAVYLCASSSEYIGGDYEQYFGPGTRLTVT.

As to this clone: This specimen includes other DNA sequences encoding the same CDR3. This chain's CDR3 is CASSYLQGGTGELFF. CDR3 nucleotides: TGTGCCAGCAGTTACTTGCAGGGGGGAACCGGGGAGCTGTTTTTT. The gene calls are TRBV6-5 and TRBJ2-2; the D gene is possibly TRBD1 (7 bases). The CDR3 sequence is 15 residues long. CDR1 and CDR2 (germline): MNHEY, SVGAGI. V was pared by 1 base and J by 5 bases, with 11 bases between.

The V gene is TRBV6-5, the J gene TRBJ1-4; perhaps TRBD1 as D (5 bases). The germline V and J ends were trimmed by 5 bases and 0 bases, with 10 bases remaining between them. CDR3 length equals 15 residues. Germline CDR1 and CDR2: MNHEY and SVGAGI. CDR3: CASSGTWATNEKLFF. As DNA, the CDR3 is TGTGCCAGCAGTGGGACCTGGGCAACTAATGAAAAACTGTTTTTT.

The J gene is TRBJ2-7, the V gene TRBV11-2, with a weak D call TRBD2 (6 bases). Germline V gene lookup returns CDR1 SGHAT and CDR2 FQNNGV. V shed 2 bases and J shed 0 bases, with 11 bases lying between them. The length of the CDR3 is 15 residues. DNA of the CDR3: TGTGCCAGCAGCTTAACGGGAGAGGGCTCCTACGAGCAGTACTTC. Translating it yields CASSLTGEGSYEQYF. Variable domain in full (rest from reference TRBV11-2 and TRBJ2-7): EAGVAQSPRYKIIEKRQSVAFWCNPISGHATLYWYQQILGQGPKLLIQFQNNGVVDDSQLPKDRFSAERLKGVDSTLKIQPAKLEDSAVYLCASSLTGEGSYEQYFGPGTRLTVT.

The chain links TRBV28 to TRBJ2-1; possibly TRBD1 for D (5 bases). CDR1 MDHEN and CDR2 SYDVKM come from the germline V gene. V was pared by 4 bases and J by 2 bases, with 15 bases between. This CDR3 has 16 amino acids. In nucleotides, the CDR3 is TGTGCCAGCAGTTCCTTAACCGAGGACACCTACAATGAGCAGTTCTTC. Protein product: CASSSLTEDTYNEQFF.

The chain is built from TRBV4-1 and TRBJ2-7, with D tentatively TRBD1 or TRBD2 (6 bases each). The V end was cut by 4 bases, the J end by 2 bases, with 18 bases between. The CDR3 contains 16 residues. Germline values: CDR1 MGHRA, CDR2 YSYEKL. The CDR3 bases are TGCGCCAGCAGCCTTAAGGGGGGACGGTCCCCCTACGAGCAGTACTTC. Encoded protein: CASSLKGGRSPYEQYF.

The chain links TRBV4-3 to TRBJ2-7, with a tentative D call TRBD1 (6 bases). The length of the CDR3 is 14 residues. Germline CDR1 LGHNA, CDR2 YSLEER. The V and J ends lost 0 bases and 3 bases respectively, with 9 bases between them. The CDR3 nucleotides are TGCGCCAGCAGCCAAGAATCAGGGGACTACGAGCAGTACTTC. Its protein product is CASSQESGDYEQYF.

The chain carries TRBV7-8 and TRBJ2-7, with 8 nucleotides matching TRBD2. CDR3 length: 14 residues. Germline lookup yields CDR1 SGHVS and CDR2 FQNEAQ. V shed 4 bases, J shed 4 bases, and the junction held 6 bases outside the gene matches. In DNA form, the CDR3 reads TGTGCCAGCAGCTCACTTAGCGGGACTTACGAGCAGTACTTC. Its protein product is CASSSLSGTYEQYF.

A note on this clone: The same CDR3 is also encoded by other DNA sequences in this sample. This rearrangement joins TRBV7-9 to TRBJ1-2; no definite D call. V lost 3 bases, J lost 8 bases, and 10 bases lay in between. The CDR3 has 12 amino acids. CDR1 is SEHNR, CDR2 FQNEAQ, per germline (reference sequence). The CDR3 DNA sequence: TGTGCCAGCAGCTTGTCGGGAGGAGGCTACACCTTC. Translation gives CASSLSGGGYTF.

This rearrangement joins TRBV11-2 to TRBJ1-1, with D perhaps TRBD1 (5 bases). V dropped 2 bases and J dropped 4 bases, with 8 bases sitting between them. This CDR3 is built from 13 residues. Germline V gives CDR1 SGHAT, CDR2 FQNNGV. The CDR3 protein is CASSLWQGTEAFF. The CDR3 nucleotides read TGTGCCAGCAGCTTATGGCAGGGCACTGAAGCTTTCTTT. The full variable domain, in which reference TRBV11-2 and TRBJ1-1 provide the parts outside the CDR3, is EAGVAQSPRYKIIEKRQSVAFWCNPISGHATLYWYQQILGQGPKLLIQFQNNGVVDDSQLPKDRFSAERLKGVDSTLKIQPAKLEDSAVYLCASSLWQGTEAFFGQGTRLTVV.

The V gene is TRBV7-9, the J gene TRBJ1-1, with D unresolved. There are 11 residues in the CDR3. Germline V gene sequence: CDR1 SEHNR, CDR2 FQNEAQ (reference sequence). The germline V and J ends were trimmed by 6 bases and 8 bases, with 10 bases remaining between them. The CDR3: CASSLGWEAFF. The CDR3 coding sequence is TGTGCCAGCAGTCTCGGCTGGGAAGCTTTCTTT. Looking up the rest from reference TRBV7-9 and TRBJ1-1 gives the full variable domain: DTGVSQNPRHKITKRGQNVTFRCDPISEHNRLYWYRQTLGQGPEFLTYFQNEAQLEKSRLLSDRFSAERPKGSFSTLEIQRTEQGDSAMYLCASSLGWEAFFGQGTRLTVV.

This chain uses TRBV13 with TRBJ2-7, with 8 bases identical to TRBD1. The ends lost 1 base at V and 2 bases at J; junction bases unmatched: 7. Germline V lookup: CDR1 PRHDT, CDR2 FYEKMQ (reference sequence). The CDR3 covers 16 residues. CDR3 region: CASSLVRQGPTYEQYF. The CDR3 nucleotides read TGTGCCAGCAGCTTAGTTAGACAGGGGCCGACCTACGAGCAGTACTTC.

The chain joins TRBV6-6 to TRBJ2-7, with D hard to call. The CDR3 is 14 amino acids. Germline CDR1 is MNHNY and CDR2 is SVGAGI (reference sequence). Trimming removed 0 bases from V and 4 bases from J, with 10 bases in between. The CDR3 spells CASSYSSPFYEQYF. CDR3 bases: TGTGCCAGCAGTTACTCGTCCCCGTTTTACGAGCAGTACTTC.

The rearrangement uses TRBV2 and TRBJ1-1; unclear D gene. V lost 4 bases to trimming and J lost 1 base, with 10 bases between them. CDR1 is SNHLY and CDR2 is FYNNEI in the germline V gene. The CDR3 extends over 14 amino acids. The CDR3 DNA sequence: TGTGCCAGCAGTGCCCCGACTGGGAACACTGAAGCTTTCTTT. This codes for CASSAPTGNTEAFF.

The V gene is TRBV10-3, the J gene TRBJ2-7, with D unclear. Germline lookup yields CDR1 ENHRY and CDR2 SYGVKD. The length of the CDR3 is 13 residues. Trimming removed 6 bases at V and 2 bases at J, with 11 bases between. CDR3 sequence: CAISAEIPYEQYF. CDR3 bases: TGTGCCATCAGCGCCGAGATCCCCTACGAGCAGTACTTC.